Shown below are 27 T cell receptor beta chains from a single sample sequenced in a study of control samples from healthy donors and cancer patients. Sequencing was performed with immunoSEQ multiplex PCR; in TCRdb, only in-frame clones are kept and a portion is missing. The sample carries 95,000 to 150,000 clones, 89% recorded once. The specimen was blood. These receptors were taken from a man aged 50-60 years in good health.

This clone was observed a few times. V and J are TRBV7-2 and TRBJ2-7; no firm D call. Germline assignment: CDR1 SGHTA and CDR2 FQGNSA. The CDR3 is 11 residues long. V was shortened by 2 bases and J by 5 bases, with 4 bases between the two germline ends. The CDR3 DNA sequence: TGTGCCAGCAGCTTAAACCACGAGCAGTACTTC. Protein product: CASSLNHEQYF. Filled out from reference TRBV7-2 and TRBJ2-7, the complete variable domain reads GAGVSQSPSNKVTEKGKDVELRCDPISGHTALYWYRQSLGQGLEFLIYFQGNSAPDKSGLPSDRFSAERTGGSVSTLTIQRTQQEDSAVYLCASSLNHEQYFGPGTRLTVT.

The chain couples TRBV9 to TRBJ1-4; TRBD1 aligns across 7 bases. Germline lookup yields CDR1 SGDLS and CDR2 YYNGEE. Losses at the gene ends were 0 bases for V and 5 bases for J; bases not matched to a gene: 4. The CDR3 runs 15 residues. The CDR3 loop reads CASSVDLQGNEKLFF. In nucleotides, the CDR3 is TGTGCCAGCAGCGTAGATTTACAGGGGAATGAAAAACTGTTTTTT.

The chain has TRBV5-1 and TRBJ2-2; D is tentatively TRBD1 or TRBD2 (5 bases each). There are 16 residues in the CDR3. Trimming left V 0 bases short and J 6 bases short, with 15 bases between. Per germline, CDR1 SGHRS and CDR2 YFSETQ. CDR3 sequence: CASSLDSGPSSGELFF. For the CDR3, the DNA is TGCGCCAGCAGCTTGGATTCGGGGCCGAGCTCCGGGGAGCTGTTTTTT.

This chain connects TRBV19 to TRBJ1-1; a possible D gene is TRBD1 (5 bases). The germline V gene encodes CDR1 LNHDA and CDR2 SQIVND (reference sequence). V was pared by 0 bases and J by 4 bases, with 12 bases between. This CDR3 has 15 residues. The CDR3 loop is CASSIDRRGSTEAFF. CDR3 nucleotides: TGTGCCAGTAGTATAGATCGTAGGGGAAGCACTGAAGCTTTCTTT.

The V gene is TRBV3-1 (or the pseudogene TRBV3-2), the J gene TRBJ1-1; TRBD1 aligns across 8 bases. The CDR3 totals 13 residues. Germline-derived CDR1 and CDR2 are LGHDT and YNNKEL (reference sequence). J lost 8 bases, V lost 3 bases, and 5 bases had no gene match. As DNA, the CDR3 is TGTGCCAGCAGCCATAGCCGGGACAGGGAAGCTTTCTTT. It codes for CASSHSRDREAFF.

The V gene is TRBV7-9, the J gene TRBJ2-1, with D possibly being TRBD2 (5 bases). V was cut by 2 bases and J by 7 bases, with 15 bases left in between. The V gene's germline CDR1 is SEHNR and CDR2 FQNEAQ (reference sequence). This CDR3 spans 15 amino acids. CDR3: CASSLTLSSPNEQFF. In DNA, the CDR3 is TGTGCCAGCAGCTTAACCCTGTCTAGCCCTAATGAGCAGTTCTTC.

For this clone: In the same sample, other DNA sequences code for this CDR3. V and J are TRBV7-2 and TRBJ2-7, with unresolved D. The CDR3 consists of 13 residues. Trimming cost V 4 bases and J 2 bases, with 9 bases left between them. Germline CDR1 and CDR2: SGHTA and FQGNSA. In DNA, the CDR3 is TGTGCCAGCAGCTCCAGTGGACCCTACGAGCAGTACTTC. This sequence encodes CASSSSGPYEQYF.

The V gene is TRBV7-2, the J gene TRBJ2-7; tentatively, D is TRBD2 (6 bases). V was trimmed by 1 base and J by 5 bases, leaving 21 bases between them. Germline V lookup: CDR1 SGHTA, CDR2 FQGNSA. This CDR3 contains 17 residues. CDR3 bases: TGTGCCAGCAGCTTAGTAGGGGCCAACCCGGGGGTCGACGAGCAGTACTTC. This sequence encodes CASSLVGANPGVDEQYF.

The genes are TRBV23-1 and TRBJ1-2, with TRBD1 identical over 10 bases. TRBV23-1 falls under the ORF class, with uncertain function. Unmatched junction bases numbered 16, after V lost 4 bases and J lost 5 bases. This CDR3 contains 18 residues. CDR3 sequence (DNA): TGCGCCAGCAGTCCGTTCCGGGACAGGGGTCCAAGGGAGTATGGCTACACCTTC. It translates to CASSPFRDRGPREYGYTF.

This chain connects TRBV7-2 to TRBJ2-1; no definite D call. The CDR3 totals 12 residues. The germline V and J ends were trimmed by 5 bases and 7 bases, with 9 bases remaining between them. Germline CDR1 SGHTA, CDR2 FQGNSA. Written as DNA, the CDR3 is TGTGCCAGCAGCCCACCTTCGAATGAGCAGTTCTTC. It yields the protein CASSPPSNEQFF.

The chain's CDR3 is CASSLGRNTEAFF. The CDR3 DNA reads TGTGCCAGCAGCTTGGGCAGAAACACTGAAGCTTTCTTT. V is TRBV7-7 and J is TRBJ1-1; D gene ambiguous. Deletions cut 3 bases from V and 2 bases from J, with 7 bases between. The CDR3 contains 13 residues. CDR1 SSHAT and CDR2 FNYEAQ come from the germline V gene (reference sequence).

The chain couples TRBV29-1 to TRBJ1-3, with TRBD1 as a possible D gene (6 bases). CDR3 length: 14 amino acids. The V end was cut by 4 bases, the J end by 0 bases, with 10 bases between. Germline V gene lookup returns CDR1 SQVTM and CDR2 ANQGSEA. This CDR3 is CSVADRTSGNTIYF. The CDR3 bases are TGCAGCGTTGCCGACAGGACCTCTGGAAACACCATATATTTT.

For the CDR3, the DNA is TGCGCCAGCAGCCCCCCAGACTCTGGAAACACCATATATTTT. Its translation is CASSPPDSGNTIYF. J is TRBJ1-3 and V is TRBV5-1, with D uncertain. Trimming took 4 bases from V and 0 from J, leaving 8 bases between them. Germline V gene data show CDR1 as SGHRS and CDR2 as YFSETQ. The CDR3 runs 14 residues.

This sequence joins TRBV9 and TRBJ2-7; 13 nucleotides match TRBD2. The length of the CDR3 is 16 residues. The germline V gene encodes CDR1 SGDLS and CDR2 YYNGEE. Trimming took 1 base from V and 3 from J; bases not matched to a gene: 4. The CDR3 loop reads CASSVSGLAGYYEQYF. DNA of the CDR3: TGTGCCAGCAGCGTATCGGGACTAGCGGGGTACTACGAGCAGTACTTC.

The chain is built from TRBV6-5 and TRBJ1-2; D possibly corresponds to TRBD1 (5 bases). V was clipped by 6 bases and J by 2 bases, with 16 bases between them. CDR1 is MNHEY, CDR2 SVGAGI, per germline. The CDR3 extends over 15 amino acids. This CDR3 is CASSLSWGSNYGYTF. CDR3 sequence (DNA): TGTGCCAGCAGCTTATCGTGGGGCTCGAACTATGGCTACACCTTC.

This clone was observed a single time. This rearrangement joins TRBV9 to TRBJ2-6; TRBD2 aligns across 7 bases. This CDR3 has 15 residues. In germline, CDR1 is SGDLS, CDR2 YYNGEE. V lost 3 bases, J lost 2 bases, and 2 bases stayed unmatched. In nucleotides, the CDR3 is TGTGCCAGCAGCGCCGGGACTACTGGGGCCAACGTCCTGACTTTC. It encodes CASSAGTTGANVLTF.

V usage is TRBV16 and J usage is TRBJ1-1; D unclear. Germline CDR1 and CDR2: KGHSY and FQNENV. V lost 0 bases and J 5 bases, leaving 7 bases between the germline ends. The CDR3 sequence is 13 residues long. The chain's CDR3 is CASSQSEETEAFF. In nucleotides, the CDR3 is TGTGCCAGCAGCCAATCGGAGGAAACTGAAGCTTTCTTT.

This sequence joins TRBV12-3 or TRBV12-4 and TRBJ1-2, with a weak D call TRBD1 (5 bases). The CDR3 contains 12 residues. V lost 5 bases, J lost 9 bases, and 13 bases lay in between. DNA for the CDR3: TGTGCCAGCAGTAGGGACGAACGTCGCTACACCTTC. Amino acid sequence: CASSRDERRYTF.

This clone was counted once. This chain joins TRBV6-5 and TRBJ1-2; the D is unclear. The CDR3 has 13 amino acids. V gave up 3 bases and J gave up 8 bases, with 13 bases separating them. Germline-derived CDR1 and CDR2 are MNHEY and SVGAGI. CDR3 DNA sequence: TGTGCCAGCAGTTATCAACCTAGTGGGGGCTACACCTTC. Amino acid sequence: CASSYQPSGGYTF.

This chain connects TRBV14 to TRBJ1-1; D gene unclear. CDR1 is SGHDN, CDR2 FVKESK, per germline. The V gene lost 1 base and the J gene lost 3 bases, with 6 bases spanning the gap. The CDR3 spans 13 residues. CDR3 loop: CASSQVQDTEAFF. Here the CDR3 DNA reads TGTGCCAGCAGCCAAGTCCAAGACACTGAAGCTTTCTTT. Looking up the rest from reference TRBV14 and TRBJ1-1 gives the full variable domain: EAGVTQFPSHSVIEKGQTVTLRCDPISGHDNLYWYRRVMGKEIKFLLHFVKESKQDESGMPNNRFLAERTGGTYSTLKVQPAELEDSGVYFCASSQVQDTEAFFGQGTRLTVV.

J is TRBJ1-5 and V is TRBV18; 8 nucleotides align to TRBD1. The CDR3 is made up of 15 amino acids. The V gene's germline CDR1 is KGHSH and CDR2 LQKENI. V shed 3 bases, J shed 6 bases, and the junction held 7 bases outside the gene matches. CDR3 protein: CASSPGGQGGQPQHF. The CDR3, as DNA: TGTGCCAGCTCACCGGGTGGACAGGGAGGTCAGCCCCAGCATTTT.

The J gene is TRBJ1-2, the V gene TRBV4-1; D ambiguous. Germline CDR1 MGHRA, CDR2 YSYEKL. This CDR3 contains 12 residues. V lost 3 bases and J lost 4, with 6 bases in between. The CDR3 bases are TGCGCCAGCAGCCAGGGCCGCTATGGCTACACCTTC. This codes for CASSQGRYGYTF.

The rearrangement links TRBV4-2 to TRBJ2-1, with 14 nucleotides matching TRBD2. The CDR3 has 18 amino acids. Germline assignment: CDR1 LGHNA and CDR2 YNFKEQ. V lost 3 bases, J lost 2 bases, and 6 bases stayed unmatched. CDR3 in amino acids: CASSHPGLAGGPYNEQFF. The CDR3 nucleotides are TGTGCCAGCAGCCATCCCGGACTAGCGGGGGGCCCCTACAATGAGCAGTTCTTC.

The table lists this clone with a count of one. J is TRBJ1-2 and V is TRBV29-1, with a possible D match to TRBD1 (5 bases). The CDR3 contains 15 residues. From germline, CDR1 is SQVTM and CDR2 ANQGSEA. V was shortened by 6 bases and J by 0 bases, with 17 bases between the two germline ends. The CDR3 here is CSVEGTGQANYGYTF. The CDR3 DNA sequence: TGCAGCGTCGAGGGGACGGGCCAAGCTAACTATGGCTACACCTTC.

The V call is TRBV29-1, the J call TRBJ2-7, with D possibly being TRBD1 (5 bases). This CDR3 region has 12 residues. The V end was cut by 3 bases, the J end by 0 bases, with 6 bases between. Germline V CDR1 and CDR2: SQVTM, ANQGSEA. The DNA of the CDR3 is TGCAGCGTTGACCAGGGCTCCTACGAGCAGTACTTC. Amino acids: CSVDQGSYEQYF.

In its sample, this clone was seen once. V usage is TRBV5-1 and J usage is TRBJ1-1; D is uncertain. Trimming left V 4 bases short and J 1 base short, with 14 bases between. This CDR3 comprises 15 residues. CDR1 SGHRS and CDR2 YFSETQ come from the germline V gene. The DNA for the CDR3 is TGCGCCAGCAGCCCACTGGCCAGCCCGAACACTGAAGCTTTCTTT. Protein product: CASSPLASPNTEAFF.

The CDR3 nucleotides are TGCGCCAGCAGCCAACACAGTATCTCTGGAAACACCATATATTTT. Residues: CASSQHSISGNTIYF. J is TRBJ1-3 and V is TRBV4-1; D uncertain. V was trimmed by 2 bases and J by 0 bases, leaving 8 bases between them. CDR1 MGHRA and CDR2 YSYEKL come from the germline V gene. The CDR3 loop spans 15 amino acids.